Listed below are T cell receptor beta chains from one sample, sequenced in a study of response to subunit inactivated influenza vaccine. TCRdb re-derived calls from the RT-PCR reads in MiXCR, one entry per CDR3 protein. The table lists hundreds of thousands of distinct CDR3 sequences, less than 30% of them singletons, with under 2.5% in the top ten. The specimen comprised CD4+ T cells sorted from PBMCs, sampled about 5 days after vaccination. These TCRs come from a man in his fifties who received an inactivated influenza vaccine. CDR3s include the opening cysteine and the closing phenylalanine or tryptophan. D genes are given only for firm matches. For some rows the clone size is stated as once, few or many, or as a class when expanded; others skip it.

d_gene | j_gene | v_gene | abundance | CDR3nt | CDR3aa
- | TRBJ2-3 | TRBV4-3 | - | TGCGCCAGCAGCCGGGTAGAAACGCAGTATTTT | CASSRVETQYF
- | TRBJ1-5 | TRBV7-2 | few | TGTGCCAGCACCATAGACAGCAATCAGCCCCAGCATTTT | CASTIDSNQPQHF
TRBD2 | TRBJ2-4 | TRBV5-6 | - | TGTGCCAGCAACGGGAGGGCCTCAGGCAAAAACATTCAGTACTTC | CASNGRASGKNIQYF
- | TRBJ2-7 | TRBV10-2 | few | TGCGCCAGCAGTAAGGCGGGGAGAGGTTACGAGCAGTACTTC | CASSKAGRGYEQYF
TRBD1 | TRBJ2-7 | TRBV5-6 | - | TGTGCCAGCAGCGACAGGGTAAGCTACGAGCAGTACTTC | CASSDRVSYEQYF
TRBD2 | TRBJ2-1 | TRBV7-8 | - | TGTGCCAGCAGCACGGGACTAGCGGGAGGGCCGGGGAATGAGCAGTTCTTC | CASSTGLAGGPGNEQFF
- | TRBJ2-6 | TRBV20-1 | - | TGCAGTGCTAGAGGACGGTTCTCTGGGGCCAACGTCCTGACTTTC | CSARGRFSGANVLTF
- | TRBJ1-3 | TRBV20-1 | few | TGCAGTGCACCGGCTGGAAACACCATATATTTT | CSAPAGNTIYF
TRBD2 | TRBJ2-3 | TRBV5-1 | - | TGCGCCAGCAGCTTGGGAGCGTCTAGCGGGAGATGGAACACAGATACGCAGTATTTT | CASSLGASSGRWNTDTQYF
TRBD2 | TRBJ2-1 | TRBV20-1 | - | TGCAGTGCTAGAGTATTCCGACTAGCGGGACTAGAGCAGTTCTTC | CSARVFRLAGLEQFF
- | TRBJ2-7 | TRBV20-1 | - | TGCAGTGCTAGAGTGGGGGGGGCCCTTTCCTACGAGCAGTACTTC | CSARVGGALSYEQYF
- | TRBJ2-5 | TRBV7-9 | - | TGTGCCAGCAGCTTAGGTCCAGGGATGGAAGAGACCCAGTACTTC | CASSLGPGMEETQYF
- | TRBJ2-1 | TRBV6-2/TRBV6-3 | - | TGTGCCAGCAGTCCCTCCCAGGGGATCATACTCTACAATGAGCAGTTCTTC | CASSPSQGIILYNEQFF
TRBD1 | TRBJ1-6 | TRBV12-3/TRBV12-4 | few | TGTGCCAGCAGGTACGGGACAGCAAATTCACCCCTCCACTTT | CASRYGTANSPLHF
- | TRBJ1-3 | TRBV6-2/TRBV6-3 | - | TGTGCCATCGTGACAGATACTGGAAACACCATATATTTT | CAIVTDTGNTIYF
- | TRBJ2-7 | TRBV7-2 | - | TGTGCCAGCAGACCCAGACTGTCGGGCTCCTACGAGCAGTACTTC | CASRPRLSGSYEQYF
- | TRBJ2-1 | TRBV27 | few | TGTGCCAGCTCTAGAAAGGGCCTAGCAGATAGGTACAATGAGCAGTTCTTC | CASSRKGLADRYNEQFF
- | TRBJ2-3 | TRBV20-1 | - | TGCAGTGCTAGAGATCTAGGACTGTCCTTTGGGACAGATACGCAGTATTTT | CSARDLGLSFGTDTQYF
TRBD1 | TRBJ2-7 | TRBV20-1 | few | TGCAGTGCTCACCCCGGGACAGGGGATCCATACGAGCAGTACTTC | CSAHPGTGDPYEQYF
TRBD1 | TRBJ2-7 | TRBV7-9 | - | TGTGCCAGCAGCTCCGGGACAGCCTTTTACTACGAGCAGTACTTC | CASSSGTAFYYEQYF
- | TRBJ2-1 | TRBV2 | few | TGTGCCAGCAGTGAAGCTAGATACGGCAATGAGCAGTTCTTC | CASSEARYGNEQFF
TRBD2 | TRBJ2-3 | TRBV6-1 | - | TGTGCCAGCAGTACCGGACTAGCGGGGGGCAGGGATACGCAGTATTTT | CASSTGLAGGRDTQYF
TRBD2 | TRBJ2-5 | TRBV6-2/TRBV6-3 | few | TGTGCCAGCAGTTCCATCCAGAGCGGGGGCACACGAGAGACCCAGTACTTC | CASSSIQSGGTRETQYF
TRBD2 | TRBJ2-3 | TRBV20-1 | - | TGCAGTGCAGGGACTAGCGGGAGCCTCACAGATACGCAGTATTTT | CSAGTSGSLTDTQYF
- | TRBJ1-5 | TRBV12-3/TRBV12-4 | - | TGTGCCAGCAGTTTAGATCTGGGGCCCCAGCATTTT | CASSLDLGPQHF
- | TRBJ1-2 | TRBV5-1 | - | TGCGCCAGCAGTCCTGTTGTGGGAAACTATGGCTACACCTTC | CASSPVVGNYGYTF
- | TRBJ2-1 | TRBV29-1 | many | TGCAGCGTTGAATCGGGAGCAGCCTACAATGAGCAGTTCTTC | CSVESGAAYNEQFF
TRBD1 | TRBJ2-3 | TRBV24-1 | few | TGTGCCACCAGTGATCCCGGGACAGGGGGAAGGTTTTGGCGCGCAGATACGCAGTATTTT | CATSDPGTGGRFWRADTQYF
- | TRBJ1-5 | TRBV7-2 | few | TGTGCCAGCAGCTTAGACGGTACAGGGAAACAGCCCCAGCATTTT | CASSLDGTGKQPQHF
- | TRBJ1-5 | TRBV12-3/TRBV12-4 | - | TGTGCCAGCAGAACCGACAGGAAATATCAGCCCCAGCATTTT | CASRTDRKYQPQHF
TRBD1 | TRBJ2-1 | TRBV9 | few | TGTGCCAGCAGCGTAGCTGGGACAGAGGACAATGAGCAGTTCTTC | CASSVAGTEDNEQFF
- | TRBJ2-7 | TRBV10-3 | - | TGTGCCACCGCGCCGGGGTTATCCTACGAGCAGTACTTC | CATAPGLSYEQYF
- | TRBJ1-2 | TRBV11-2 | - | TGTGCCAGCAGCGAAACGGCGTATGGCTACACCTTC | CASSETAYGYTF
TRBD1 | TRBJ2-7 | TRBV29-1 | - | TGCAGCGTCCGAACGGGACAGGGAACCTACGAGCAGTACTTC | CSVRTGQGTYEQYF
- | TRBJ2-5 | TRBV2 | - | TGTGCCAGCAGTGAAAACCGTAGAGAGACCCAGTACTTC | CASSENRRETQYF
- | TRBJ2-3 | TRBV6-1 | - | TGTGCCCTTGGGGGACCCACAGATACGCAGTATTTT | CALGGPTDTQYF
- | TRBJ2-5 | TRBV12-3/TRBV12-4 | many | TGTGCCAGCACCCTAGAAGAGACCCAGTACTTC | CASTLEETQYF
- | TRBJ2-1 | TRBV6-1 | - | TGTGCCAGCAACCCGGGGGAGGGGGCCGTGAATGAGCAGTTCTTC | CASNPGEGAVNEQFF
- | TRBJ2-2 | TRBV7-8 | - | TGTGCCAGCAGCTTACGGGGGGCGCAGAACACCGGGGAGCTGTTTTTT | CASSLRGAQNTGELFF
- | TRBJ2-1 | TRBV6-2/TRBV6-3 | - | TGTGCCAGCAGCCGACCCCAGGGGCGACCTTACAATGAGCAGTTCTTC | CASSRPQGRPYNEQFF